This TCR beta chain was obtained from a study of CD8 T cells in Susac syndrome. The authors carried out high-throughput sequencing of TCR beta. They applied it to CD8+ and CD4+ T cells obtained from blood. The individuals used as controls were healthy donors who had been matched for both age and sex. TEMRA cells underwent FACS enrichment and CD8+ and CD4+ T cells underwent negative isolation. Looked up from germline, CDR1 is SGDLS and CDR2 is YYNGEE. This CDR3 contains 16 residues. Trimming took 6 bases from V and 1 from J; bases not matched to a gene: 7. A quantity of about 0.45 to 1 ug RNA underwent reverse transcription using random hexamers. TCR beta CDR3 was amplified by immunoSEQ covering 54 Vbeta and 13 Jbeta. One entry per CDR3 protein results from TCRdb running MiXCR on the immunoSEQ multiplex PCR reads. This sample has 120,000 or so distinct CDR3 sequences, with about 95% found just once.

The sequenced material came from CD4+ T cells from PBMCs. The genes are TRBV9 and TRBJ2-5; 12 bases map to TRBD2. This TCR came from a human donor in good health. The CDR3 spells CASNNGTSGSQETQYF. The CDR3 nucleotides read TGTGCCAGCAACAACGGGACTAGCGGGTCCCAAGAGACCCAGTACTTC.